Here is one T cell receptor (beta chain) with its context. The target antigen is unknown. J was trimmed by 4 bases and V by 6 bases; bases with no gene match: 3. Per the germline V gene, CDR1 is MNHEY and CDR2 is SVGAGI. There are 13 residues in the CDR3. TCRdb keeps only in-frame clones here, not all; method: immunoSEQ multiplex PCR. The sample includes tens of thousands of clones, around nine tenths of them seen just once. This entry comes from a study of T cells in localized non-small cell lung cancer. Study-level findings and limits: Uninvolved adjacent lung had higher T cell clonality than tumor and all other tissues.

The specimen was peripheral blood, collected before any cancer treatment. The receptor's source is a woman aged 40-69 years with stage I squamous cell lung carcinoma. The rearrangement links TRBV6-5 to TRBJ2-5, with TRBD1 matching over 9 bases. The CDR3 DNA is TGTGCCAGCAGGGGGGACAGGGCAGAGACCCAGTACTTC. It is translated as CASRGDRAETQYF.